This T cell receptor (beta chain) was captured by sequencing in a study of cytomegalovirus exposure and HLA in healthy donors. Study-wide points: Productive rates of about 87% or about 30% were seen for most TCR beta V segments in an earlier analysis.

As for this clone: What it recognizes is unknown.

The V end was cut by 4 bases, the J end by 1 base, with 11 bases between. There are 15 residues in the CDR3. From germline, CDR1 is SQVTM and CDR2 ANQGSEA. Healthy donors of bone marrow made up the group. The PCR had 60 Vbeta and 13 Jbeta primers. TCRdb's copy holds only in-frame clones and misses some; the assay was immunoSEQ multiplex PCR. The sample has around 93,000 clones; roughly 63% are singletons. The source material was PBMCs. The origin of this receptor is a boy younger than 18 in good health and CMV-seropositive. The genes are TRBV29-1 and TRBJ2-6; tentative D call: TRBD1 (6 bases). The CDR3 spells CSVGGRGSGANVLTF. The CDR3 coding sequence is TGCAGCGTTGGCGGAAGGGGGTCTGGGGCCAACGTCCTGACTTTC. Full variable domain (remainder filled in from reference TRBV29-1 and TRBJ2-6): SAVISQKPSRDICQRGTSLTIQCQVDSQVTMMFWYRQQPGQSLTLIATANQGSEATYESGFVIDKFPISRPNLTFSTLTVSNMSPEDSSIYLCSVGGRGSGANVLTFGAGSRLTVL.